This TCR beta chain was retrieved from a study of cytomegalovirus exposure and HLA in healthy donors (dated by TCRdb to the late 2010s). Regarding the research as a whole: According to an earlier analysis of 587 of the donors, about 190 million T cells yielded 117 million unique TCR beta sequences and about 300 Gb of sequence data. Of the approximately 400 genotyped donors, about 80% fell in the genetic ancestry cluster associated with self-reported Caucasian donors. The aim of the study was to test whether cataloging public T cell receptors could identify signatures of past pathogen exposure. Among about 410 genotyped donors of the cohort, an average of roughly 230,000 unique TCR beta nucleotide sequences was sequenced per donor, of which about 19% were non-productive. In the later analysis, no new phenotypic data were used to find candidate immune exposures; instead, reliance was placed on TCR beta sequences and their occurrence across donors. To predict cytomegalovirus infection status, the study brought together high-throughput TCR immunosequencing, statistical association of individual TCRs with disease status, and machine learning. A separate validation cohort of about 110 different subjects was used in addition to the approximately 670-subject first cohort. A later analysis re-analyzed previously published TCR beta repertoires from several hundred donors and added high-resolution HLA genotyping to study TCR occurrence patterns. A later genetic analysis took genome-wide SNP genotypes for about 55% of the 666 donors and used that subset as a discovery cohort. Donor age, sex, ethnicity and CMV serostatus were compiled together with the repertoire data. Both class I and class II loci were covered by HLA typing, at four-digit resolution. Every discovery cohort repertoire had been produced on one sequencing platform. The number of donors typed differed by locus, with about 629-640 for A, B, C, DRB1 and DQB1, around 520 for DQA1, 600 to 610 for DPA1, and some 470 for DPB1. The study used immunosequencing to profile the T cell repertoires of 600 to 850 subjects and linked those repertoires to cytomegalovirus serostatus. Five DR-DQ haplotypes were handled as single units for association and clustering, since linkage in the cohort was strong. An early release covering some 640 HLA-typed donors comprised approximately 290 gigabases of sequencing data and 85 million or so unique TCR sequences. To decide whether each TCR beta V gene segment behaved as functional or pseudogenic, an earlier analysis of 587 of the donors relied on high-throughput TCR beta sequencing.

Concerning this clone itself: The clone's antigen remains unknown. No qualities accompany the bases; no much larger clone lies one base away.

Receptor libraries were prepared by the immunoSEQ multiplex PCR assay. For the multiplex PCR, a mixture combining 60 forward primers for TCR Vbeta segments and 13 reverse primers for TCR Jbeta segments was used. Amplification of the CDR3 region of rearranged TCR beta genes was performed with a multiplex PCR assay on genomic DNA. The amplified TCR beta libraries were sequenced on the Illumina HiSeq System as 87-base-pair reads. The authors processed their data as follows. Across the 670 or so repertoires, a later analysis counted some 81 million unique TCR beta chains, approximately 10 million of which were shared by at least two donors. Raw reads were error-corrected and collapsed into unique sequences with a nearest-neighbor algorithm that merged closely related sequences to remove PCR and sequencing errors. CDR3 sequences were aligned to IMGT reference sequences to assign V, D and J gene segments. For a sequence to be retained, a match of at least six nucleotides was required to both a V gene segment and a J gene segment. Rearrangements were classified as productive when the CDR3 lacked stop codons and remained in frame with V and J, and all other rearrangements were classified as non-productive. CDR3 was defined according to IMGT convention as the region running from the second conserved V-encoded cysteine to the conserved J-encoded phenylalanine. In an earlier analysis of approximately 590 of the donors, sequences lacking an unambiguous match to a single V gene segment were excluded. In an earlier analysis of approximately 500 of the donors, a V segment was called functional when productive rearrangements were above 56.7%, and segregating when the standard deviation between donors exceeded 5%. A statistical classification framework was developed to diagnose cytomegalovirus status using the catalog of TCR beta chain sequences. In a later analysis, V and J genes were assigned by comparing TCR nucleotide sequences against IMGT/GENE-DB human TR gene sequences. Using the TCRdist pipeline, a later analysis assigned CDR3 sequences along with most-parsimonious VDJ recombination scenarios. In a later analysis, each TCR beta chain was defined by its CDR3 amino acid sequence together with its V-gene family, and reads without a unique V-gene family were excluded. To address suspected cross-contamination and a sequencing artifact, a later analysis removed approximately 600 highly shared, low-generation-probability nucleotide sequences. In a later analysis, a clonal expansion index was calculated for each public chain from normalized within-repertoire ranks of inferred template counts. In a later analysis, generation probabilities were computed using a VDJ recombination model fitted to out-of-frame rearrangements, and the results were checked against IGoR. Hypergeometric tests were used in a later analysis to score TCR-TCR, TCR-HLA and TCR-CMV co-occurrence, with a repertoire-size bias correction applied to the TCR pairs. False discovery rates were estimated in a later analysis by permuting HLA or CMV assignments 20 times. In a later analysis, co-occurring TCRs were grouped using DBSCAN, with TCRdist sequence similarity added in when clustering inside HLA-allele-positive subsets. For co-occurrence clustering, repertoires with fewer than 30,000 or more than 120,000 public chains were excluded, along with several repertoires with anomalous nucleotide sharing. TCRdb limited this immuneACCESS table to in-frame rearrangements with V and J called. A share of clones is missing; checked studies link under half to unresolved V genes, and the rest is unexplained. That table furnishes V, J and clone size, whereas the DNA furnished D and trimming. The sample includes under 150,000 clones, with approximately 83% observed a single time. In total, the top ten clones hold roughly 2.5% of the sample.

Findings and caveats that apply to the study as a whole: In vitro tests confirmed that a few of the cytomegalovirus-associated TCR beta chains recognize cytomegalovirus antigens. According to a later analysis, parvovirus B19, influenza, CMV and Epstein-Barr virus appeared linked to several top co-occurrence clusters. Correlated functional status among segregating V segments might be attributable to linkage disequilibrium, but an unknown experimental factor could not be ruled out. Most TCR sequences were observed very rarely across donors, whereas some public TCRs were present in many individuals. A later analysis found that most CMV-associated TCR beta chains appeared HLA-restricted, with HLA associations seemingly driven largely by CMV exposure. A later genetic analysis reported fewer N-insertions in productive TCRs among donors in an Asian-associated ancestry cluster than the roughly 670-donor mean. An association between a missense DCLRE1C variant and V-gene and J-gene trimming of TCR beta chains was found in a later genetic analysis and replicated in an independent cohort. Because some donors lacked HLA typing at each locus, the association tests relied only on the typed subset. A cluster of highly shared sequence variants was judged likely to be a technical artifact of the sequencing pipeline. The presence/absence analyses assumed that sequencing depth was roughly uniform across donors, and that assumption may not be true. At a false discovery rate of 0.05, a later analysis linked 16,951 TCR beta sequences to specific HLA alleles. In an earlier analysis of some 640 of the donors, most TCR beta V segments were observed in productive rearrangements about 90% or about 30% of the time, broadly matching IMGT annotations. Assigning TCR associations to individual alleles was difficult when HLA alleles, especially DR and DQ, strongly co-occurred. A further reported finding was that TCR beta sequences accurately predicted the HLA-A and HLA-B alleles for most subjects in the first cohort. Only TCR beta chains were sequenced in this cohort, and the absence of alpha or paired-chain data limited detectable features. The classifier was reported to diagnose cytomegalovirus status with high specificity and sensitivity in both the original cohort and the validation cohort. In a later analysis, the rate of TCR association differed among HLA loci, with DRB1 alleles having the most associated TCRs and HLA-C alleles having the fewest. Because counts were too low, approximately 18 rarely observed V segments, including chromosome 9 orphons, were excluded from the earlier analysis of fewer than 650 of the donors. The study listed 150 to 200 TCR beta chains as associated with cytomegalovirus. According to the authors, the approach could potentially be generalized to other disease states and immunological phenotypes. A later analysis found that HLA-associated TCR beta chains were more clonally expanded and had lower generation probabilities than equally common non-associated chains. CMV serostatus was the only immune exposure information available for the cohort.

In total, approximately 690 healthy bone marrow donors made up the cohort. All cohort members were sampled while nominally healthy, although unrecorded immune exposures were likely present. The donor tested CMV seronegative and was one of the 352 seronegative cohort members. A peripheral blood sample was collected from each donor, and TCR beta sequencing was performed on peripheral blood mononuclear cells. Genomic DNA was extracted from the blood cell samples with the Qiagen DNeasy Blood Extraction Kit. Sequences were obtained from PBMCs. The sequence was obtained from a woman in her late teens or twenties in good health and CMV-seronegative.

The CDR3 is CATEREGSYEQYF. In nucleotide form, the sequence is TGTGCCACAGAGCGGGAGGGGTCCTACGAGCAGTACTTC. This receptor chain uses TRBV28 and TRBJ2-7, with 10 junctional bases fitting TRBD2. Here V drops 10 bases and J drops 1 base, and the junction holds 4 bases not matched to any gene. The CDR3 has 13 amino acids, counting the end cysteine and phenylalanine. The DNA shown is the 39-base CDR3, in frame from base 1. Sequences MDHEN (CDR1) and SYDVKM (CDR2) are obtained from the germline V gene.